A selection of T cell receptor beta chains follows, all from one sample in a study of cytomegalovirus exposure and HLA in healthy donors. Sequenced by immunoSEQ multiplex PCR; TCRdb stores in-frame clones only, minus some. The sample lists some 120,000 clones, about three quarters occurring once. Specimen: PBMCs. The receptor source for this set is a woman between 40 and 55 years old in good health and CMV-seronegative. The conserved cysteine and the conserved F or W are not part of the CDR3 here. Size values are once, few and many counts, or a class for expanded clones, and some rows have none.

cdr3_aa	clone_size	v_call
ASSEAGASGRFLYEQY	once	TRBV6-1
ASSGQGVYGNTIY	.	TRBV6-1
ASKRGSSGNTIY	.	TRBV6-5
ASSFSGRSDTQY	.	TRBV7-7
ASREAF	.	TRBV6-5
ASSVSGGSYNEQF	.	TRBV6-4
ASSSQVYEQY	.	TRBV7-2
ASSPYTGGGEKLF	.	TRBV7-6
ASRLYPETEAF	once	TRBV28
ASSEGRTGPPDEQY	.	TRBV25-1
ASSRDRGPYEQY	few	TRBV4-1
ASGSRGTRPDEQY	.	TRBV11-2
ASSPAGLSSYEQY	few	TRBV5-6
SSSSLRTAGYGYT	few	TRBV7-9
ASSLDSLSEQF	.	TRBV5-4
ASSFLPTGESNQPQH	.	TRBV27
ASSPPGYRSYEQY	.	TRBV28
ASSPRPGQGASGATEAF	.	TRBV18
ASSLYAGNTIY	.	TRBV5-4
ASSWWASGRSPYEQY	.	TRBV5-1
ASSLEGAGWTEKLF	once	TRBV7-2
ASSFTGQTQY	.	TRBV7-2
ASGLFVRPGTEQY	.	TRBV12-5
ASSFTGFYEQY	.	TRBV27
ASSSRGGTEAF	once	TRBV27
ASSYGQGLYYEQY	few	TRBV2
ASSYPRGAWNTEAF	.	TRBV6-6
ASSLQGVRNTEAF	.	TRBV5-1
ASSSRDSNYGYT	.	TRBV5-1
ASSYFLGGGNQPQH	few	TRBV6-6
ASRKTPTGYNYGYT	.	TRBV2
ASSQGKRGQGNEQY	.	TRBV14
ATGRVEGEGNTGELF	.	TRBV10-3
ASSSPDSLNTGELF	.	TRBV5-1
ASSESEVQGYT	.	TRBV10-2
SSSPTVLAGYEQY	.	TRBV7-9
ASSQDLTGELEQY	.	TRBV4-2
ASRGGESDEKLF	.	TRBV5-1
ASSSNRVHEQY	.	TRBV27
ASSFYLLTGELF	.	TRBV7-2